These T cell receptor beta chains were read from a single sample in a study of long-term antiretroviral therapy in people with HIV. The protocol was immunoSEQ multiplex PCR, while the TCRdb copy is restricted to in-frame clones and leaves out a portion. The table records over 30,000 clones, 97% of them present only once. The sequences come from unsorted PBMCs, collected 6.9 years after starting antiretroviral therapy. Receptors originate from a man aged 25-45 years with HIV. Both conserved end residues are part of each CDR3. D genes are given only for firm matches. Clone sizes are given selectively: once, few, many, or a class where the clone is expanded.

V: TRBV6-5
D: .
size: .
J: TRBJ1-1
DNA: TGTGCCAGCAGTTACCCGCCCAGTGAAGCTTTCTTT
CDR3: CASSYPPSEAFF

V: TRBV12-5
D: .
size: .
J: TRBJ2-3
DNA: TGTGCTAGTGGTCTCGGACAAGGACTCACAGATACGCAGTATTTT
CDR3: CASGLGQGLTDTQYF

V: TRBV5-1
D: .
size: .
J: TRBJ1-1
DNA: TGCGCCAGCAGCTCTAGGGCCGTCATGGCCGAAAAAGCTTTCTTT
CDR3: CASSSRAVMAEKAFF

V: TRBV4-3
D: .
size: .
J: TRBJ2-4
DNA: TGCGCCAGCAGCCAAGGGGTGGCGGGACCCGAACAGTACTTC
CDR3: CASSQGVAGPEQYF

V: TRBV10-2
D: TRBD2
size: .
J: TRBJ2-7
DNA: TGCGCCAGCTCTGTGGGCGGGGGGGAGCAGTACTTC
CDR3: CASSVGGGEQYF

V: TRBV6-1
D: .
size: .
J: TRBJ1-5
DNA: TGTGCCAGCAGTGATAAGCGAGGAATTAACAATCAGCCCCAGCATTTT
CDR3: CASSDKRGINNQPQHF

V: TRBV10-3
D: TRBD1
size: .
J: TRBJ1-1
DNA: TGTGCCATCAGTGCTGACAGGGGGAACACTGAAGCTTTCTTT
CDR3: CAISADRGNTEAFF

V: TRBV7-6
D: TRBD2
size: .
J: TRBJ2-3
DNA: TGTGCCAGCAGCCCCAGACTGGCGGGGGGGCCGTATGATACGCAGTATTTT
CDR3: CASSPRLAGGPYDTQYF

V: TRBV4-3
D: .
size: .
J: TRBJ2-2
DNA: TGCGCCAGCAGCTGGGGGGGGGCCTTCGCCGGGGAGCTGTTTTTT
CDR3: CASSWGGAFAGELFF

V: TRBV11-2
D: .
size: .
J: TRBJ1-2
DNA: TGTGCCAGCAGCTTAGGGGTCCTGAATGGCTACACCTTC
CDR3: CASSLGVLNGYTF

V: TRBV7-8
D: TRBD2
size: once
J: TRBJ2-2
DNA: TGTGCCAGCAGCCCCCCTGGACTAGCGGGAGTTAGCGGGGAGCTGTTTTTT
CDR3: CASSPPGLAGVSGELFF

V: TRBV10-3
D: .
size: .
J: TRBJ2-5
DNA: TGTGCCATCGCTAGAACAGAGACCCAGTACTTC
CDR3: CAIARTETQYF

V: TRBV6-4
D: .
size: .
J: TRBJ2-6
DNA: TGTGCCAGCAGTGACTCGATAGACTCTGGGGCCAACGTCCTGACTTTC
CDR3: CASSDSIDSGANVLTF

V: TRBV7-2
D: .
size: .
J: TRBJ2-5
DNA: TGTGCCAGCAGCTTTCATGGGCCGCAAGAGACCCAGTACTTC
CDR3: CASSFHGPQETQYF

V: TRBV7-2
D: .
size: .
J: TRBJ1-5
DNA: TGTGCCAGCAGCTTATGGGTAGGGAACCAGCCCCAGCATTTT
CDR3: CASSLWVGNQPQHF

V: TRBV9
D: .
size: .
J: TRBJ2-2
DNA: TGTGCCAGCAGCGTAGGTGACACCGGGGAGCTGTTTTTT
CDR3: CASSVGDTGELFF

V: TRBV27
D: .
size: .
J: TRBJ1-2
DNA: TGTGCCAGCAGTCCCCGGGTCCTTCTTTTCTATGGCTACACCTTC
CDR3: CASSPRVLLFYGYTF

V: TRBV6-1
D: .
size: .
J: TRBJ1-1
DNA: TGTGCCAGCAGTGTGGTGGGGGGGGGCACTGAAGCTTTCTTT
CDR3: CASSVVGGGTEAFF